This TCR beta chain stems from a study of neurological immune-mediated disorders. One entry per CDR3 protein, called by TCRdb with MiXCR from the 5' RACE reads. The table includes roughly 90,000 distinct CDR3 sequences, around 3.5% detected once. Ten or more counts support this clonotype. The CDR3 spans 17 residues. Germline CDR1 and CDR2: SEHNR and FQNEAQ (reference sequence). V was clipped by 1 base and J by 0 bases, with 10 bases between them. The chain links TRBV7-9 to TRBJ1-6; no clear D. Sequencing used PBMCs. This sequence originates from a woman in her forties or fifties with multiple sclerosis. The CDR3 spells CASSLVTRSSYNSPLHF. The CDR3 region has the DNA TGTGCCAGCAGCTTAGTTACCCGTAGCTCCTATAATTCACCCCTCCACTTT.